A selection of T cell receptor beta chains follows, all from one sample in a study of immune cell composition in non-small cell lung cancer. Profiled with immunoSEQ multiplex PCR; TCRdb holds only in-frame clones, not every one. Here the sample spans under 7,000 clones, 82% being singletons. Material for sequencing was non-adjacent lung tissue. The source of these receptors is a human donor with non-small cell lung cancer. The CDR3 runs from the conserved cysteine through the conserved F or W. The order of the fields is J gene, clone size, V gene, D gene, CDR3 protein, CDR3 DNA. D genes are given only for firm matches. Clone size is given for some rows only: seen once, a few or many times, or a class if the clone is expanded.

j_call: TRBJ1-1
clone_size: -
v_call: TRBV7-2
d_call: -
cdr3_aa: CASSSHQGVEAFF
cdr3_nt: TGTGCCAGCAGCTCCCACCAGGGCGTTGAAGCTTTCTTT

j_call: TRBJ1-5
clone_size: -
v_call: TRBV15
d_call: -
cdr3_aa: CATSRVTATSPQHF
cdr3_nt: TGTGCCACCAGCAGAGTTACAGCCACTTCGCCCCAGCATTTT

j_call: TRBJ1-5
clone_size: -
v_call: TRBV28
d_call: -
cdr3_aa: CASSLLGSGQPQHF
cdr3_nt: TGTGCCAGCAGTTTGCTAGGGTCGGGGCAGCCCCAGCATTTT

j_call: TRBJ2-2
clone_size: few
v_call: TRBV5-1
d_call: -
cdr3_aa: CASSLGGRGGTAGELFF
cdr3_nt: TGCGCCAGCAGCTTAGGAGGTAGAGGGGGAACGGCCGGGGAGCTGTTTTTT

j_call: TRBJ1-2
clone_size: -
v_call: TRBV27
d_call: TRBD1
cdr3_aa: CASRHGRGNYGYTF
cdr3_nt: TGTGCCAGCAGGCATGGCAGGGGGAACTATGGCTACACCTTC

j_call: TRBJ2-2
clone_size: -
v_call: TRBV5-1
d_call: TRBD1
cdr3_aa: CASSSSGTGEFTGELFF
cdr3_nt: TGCGCCAGCAGCAGCTCCGGGACAGGGGAATTTACCGGGGAGCTGTTTTTT

j_call: TRBJ2-7
clone_size: -
v_call: TRBV7-8
d_call: -
cdr3_aa: CASSPQSARTNYEQYF
cdr3_nt: TGTGCCAGCAGCCCCCAGAGTGCCAGGACTAACTACGAGCAGTACTTC

j_call: TRBJ1-1
clone_size: -
v_call: TRBV5-3
d_call: -
cdr3_aa: CARSSNQLRVVCTEAFF
cdr3_nt: TGTGCCAGAAGCAGCAATCAACTCAGGGTAGTGTGCACTGAAGCTTTCTTT

j_call: TRBJ1-1
clone_size: -
v_call: TRBV5-4
d_call: TRBD1
cdr3_aa: CASSPRQGGASDEAFF
cdr3_nt: TGTGCCAGCAGCCCCAGACAGGGTGGGGCCTCCGATGAAGCTTTCTTT

j_call: TRBJ2-7
clone_size: -
v_call: TRBV11-2
d_call: -
cdr3_aa: CASSKSGTISSYEQYF
cdr3_nt: TGTGCCAGCAGCAAATCCGGGACAATAAGCTCCTACGAGCAGTACTTC

j_call: TRBJ2-1
clone_size: -
v_call: TRBV6-5
d_call: TRBD2
cdr3_aa: CASSYHSGTKGNEQFF
cdr3_nt: TGTGCCAGCAGTTACCATAGCGGGACCAAGGGGAATGAGCAGTTCTTC

j_call: TRBJ2-3
clone_size: -
v_call: TRBV5-1
d_call: TRBD1
cdr3_aa: CASSLGQGRGTDTQYF
cdr3_nt: TGCGCCAGCAGCTTGGGACAGGGCCGGGGCACAGATACGCAGTATTTT

j_call: TRBJ2-5
clone_size: -
v_call: TRBV5-1
d_call: -
cdr3_aa: CASSFGGRGRAQETQYF
cdr3_nt: TGCGCCAGCAGCTTTGGAGGCAGGGGTCGGGCCCAAGAGACCCAGTACTTC

j_call: TRBJ2-1
clone_size: once
v_call: TRBV7-9
d_call: TRBD1
cdr3_aa: CASSLGDRAKGEQFF
cdr3_nt: TGTGCCAGCAGCTTAGGGGACAGGGCTAAGGGTGAGCAGTTCTTC

j_call: TRBJ2-1
clone_size: -
v_call: TRBV5-1
d_call: TRBD2
cdr3_aa: CASSFGTSGEYNEQFF
cdr3_nt: TGCGCCAGCAGCTTCGGGACTAGCGGGGAATACAATGAGCAGTTCTTC

j_call: TRBJ2-3
clone_size: once
v_call: TRBV25-1
d_call: -
cdr3_aa: CASSEYVGNTQYF
cdr3_nt: TGTGCCAGCAGTGAATATGTCGGTAATACGCAGTATTTT

j_call: TRBJ1-2
clone_size: -
v_call: TRBV29-1
d_call: -
cdr3_aa: CSVEGGGIGYTF
cdr3_nt: TGCAGCGTTGAAGGGGGAGGGATTGGCTACACCTTC

j_call: TRBJ2-1
clone_size: -
v_call: TRBV5-4
d_call: TRBD2
cdr3_aa: CASSLAKGLAGGKDNEQFF
cdr3_nt: TGTGCCAGCAGCTTGGCCAAGGGACTAGCGGGGGGCAAAGACAATGAGCAGTTCTTC

j_call: TRBJ2-3
clone_size: -
v_call: TRBV4-2
d_call: -
cdr3_aa: CASSQDGRQSDTQYF
cdr3_nt: TGTGCCAGCAGCCAAGATGGGAGGCAGTCAGATACGCAGTATTTT

j_call: TRBJ2-3
clone_size: -
v_call: TRBV2
d_call: -
cdr3_aa: CASSAESGLYTDTQYF
cdr3_nt: TGTGCCAGCAGCGCGGAATCGGGACTCTACACAGATACGCAGTATTTT

j_call: TRBJ2-1
clone_size: -
v_call: TRBV2
d_call: TRBD1
cdr3_aa: CASSRDSNEQFF
cdr3_nt: TGTGCCAGCAGCCGGGACAGCAATGAGCAGTTCTTC

j_call: TRBJ2-7
clone_size: medium-sized
v_call: TRBV27
d_call: TRBD2
cdr3_aa: CATRKAGSSYEQYF
cdr3_nt: TGTGCCACGCGGAAAGCGGGATCTTCCTACGAGCAGTACTTC

j_call: TRBJ1-2
clone_size: large
v_call: TRBV23-1
d_call: -
cdr3_aa: CASSQSYKGGAREGPNYGYTF
cdr3_nt: TGCGCCAGCAGTCAATCGTATAAGGGGGGGGCCAGGGAGGGCCCTAACTATGGCTACACCTTC

j_call: TRBJ1-2
clone_size: -
v_call: TRBV6-5
d_call: -
cdr3_aa: CASSYDRFNYGYTF
cdr3_nt: TGTGCCAGCAGTTACGACAGATTTAACTATGGCTACACCTTC

j_call: TRBJ2-7
clone_size: -
v_call: TRBV10-3
d_call: -
cdr3_aa: CASNTRQGSYEQYF
cdr3_nt: TGTGCCTCCAACACCAGGCAGGGTTCCTACGAGCAGTACTTC

j_call: TRBJ1-1
clone_size: -
v_call: TRBV6-5
d_call: -
cdr3_aa: CASAQGTEAFF
cdr3_nt: TGTGCCAGCGCCCAGGGCACTGAAGCTTTCTTT

j_call: TRBJ2-1
clone_size: -
v_call: TRBV2
d_call: TRBD2
cdr3_aa: CASNRAGGPTNEQFF
cdr3_nt: TGTGCCAGCAACCGAGCGGGGGGGCCGACAAATGAGCAGTTCTTC